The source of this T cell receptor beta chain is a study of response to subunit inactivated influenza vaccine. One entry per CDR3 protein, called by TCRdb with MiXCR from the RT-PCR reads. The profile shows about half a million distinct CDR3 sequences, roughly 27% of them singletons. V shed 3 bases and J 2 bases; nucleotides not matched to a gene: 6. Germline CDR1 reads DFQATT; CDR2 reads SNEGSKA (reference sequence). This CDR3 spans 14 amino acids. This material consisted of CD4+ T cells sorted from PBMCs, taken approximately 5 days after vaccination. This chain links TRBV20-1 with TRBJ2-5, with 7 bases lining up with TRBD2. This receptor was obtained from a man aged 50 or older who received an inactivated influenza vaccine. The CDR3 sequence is CSASGLADQETQYF. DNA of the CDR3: TGCAGTGCTAGTGGTCTAGCGGATCAAGAGACCCAGTACTTC.